This T cell receptor (beta chain) was sequenced during a study of OX40 agonist ivuxolimab in advanced cancers. Study details: Treatment of patients was with ivuxolimab, an agonistic anti-OX40 (CD134) antibody.

The protocol was immunoSEQ multiplex PCR, while the TCRdb copy is restricted to in-frame clones and leaves out a portion. Of about 55,000 clones in the sample, 77% were seen once. This receptor was identified in an adult with an advanced solid tumor such as melanoma, head and neck, liver or kidney cancer. This specimen consisted of CD4+ or CD8+ T cells sorted from blood, obtained in a trial of the OX40 agonist ivuxolimab.

The CDR3 DNA is TGTGCCAGCAGCTTATTCGGGGGAGGGCCGGTTGAGCAGTTCTTC. As protein: CASSLFGGGPVEQFF. V usage is TRBV7-6 and J usage is TRBJ2-1; 7 bases match TRBD2. Trimming took 2 bases from V and 9 from J; bases not matched to a gene: 10. CDR3 length equals 15 residues. Germline loops: CDR1 SGHVS, CDR2 FNYEAQ.